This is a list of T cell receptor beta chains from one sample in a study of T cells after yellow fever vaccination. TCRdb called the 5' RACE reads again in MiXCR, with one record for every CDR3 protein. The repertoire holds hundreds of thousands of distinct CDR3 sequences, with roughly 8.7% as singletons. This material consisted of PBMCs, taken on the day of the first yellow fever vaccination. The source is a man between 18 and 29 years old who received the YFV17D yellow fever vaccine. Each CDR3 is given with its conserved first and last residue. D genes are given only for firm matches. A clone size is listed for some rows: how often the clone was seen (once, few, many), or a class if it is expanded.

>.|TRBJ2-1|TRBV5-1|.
TGCGCCAGCAGCGAAGTTCCTCTTAGTCCGGATGAGCAGTTCTTC
CASSEVPLSPDEQFF
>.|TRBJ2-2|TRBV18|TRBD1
TGTGCCAGCTCACCACCGACAGGGTCCCAGACCGGGGAGCTGTTTTTT
CASSPPTGSQTGELFF
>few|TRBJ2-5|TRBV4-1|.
TGCGCCAGCAGCCAAGTAAGGGGCAGAATGGAGACCCAGTACTTC
CASSQVRGRMETQYF
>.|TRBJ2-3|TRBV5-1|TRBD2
TGCGCCAGCAGCATCGGGACTAGCGGGGATACGCAGTATTTT
CASSIGTSGDTQYF
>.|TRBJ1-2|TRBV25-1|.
TGTGCCAGCAGTAAACAGGGTTCCTATGGCTACACCTTC
CASSKQGSYGYTF
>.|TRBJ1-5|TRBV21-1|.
TGTGCCAGCAGCATGGGGAGCCAGCATTTT
CASSMGSQHF
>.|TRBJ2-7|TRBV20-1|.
TGCAGTGCTAGAGCCCAGGGGCTCTACGAGCAGTACTTC
CSARAQGLYEQYF
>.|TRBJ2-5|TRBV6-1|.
TGTGCCAGCAGCCTCGACGGATTCCAAGAGACCCAGTACTTC
CASSLDGFQETQYF
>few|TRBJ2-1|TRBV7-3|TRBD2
TGTGCCAGCAGCCCCCCGGGACTAGCGGGGATGTACAATGAGCAGTTCTTC
CASSPPGLAGMYNEQFF
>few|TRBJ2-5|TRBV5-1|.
TGCGCCAGCAGCCCTCCTTTACAGGGTGTGAGGGAGACCCAGTACTTC
CASSPPLQGVRETQYF
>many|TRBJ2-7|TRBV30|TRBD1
TGTGCCTGGCGGACAGGGCCCTACGAGCAGTACTTC
CAWRTGPYEQYF
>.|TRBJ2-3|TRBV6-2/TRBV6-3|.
TGTGCCAGCAGTTACTCGAGGTGGGGGGAGAGCACAGATACGCAGTATTTT
CASSYSRWGESTDTQYF
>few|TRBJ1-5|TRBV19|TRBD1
TGTGCCAGTACACCCCGGGACAGCCTCAATCAGCCCCAGCATTTT
CASTPRDSLNQPQHF
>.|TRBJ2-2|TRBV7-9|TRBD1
TGTGCCAGCAGCTTCTCCAGGGGGCAAACCGGGGAGCTGTTTTTT
CASSFSRGQTGELFF
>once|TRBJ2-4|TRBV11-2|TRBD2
TGTGCCAGCAGCCCTTCTCGGACTAGCACGGCCAAAAACATTCAGTACTTC
CASSPSRTSTAKNIQYF
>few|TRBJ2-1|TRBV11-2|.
TGTGCCAGCAGCTTAATATCTGTGGGCGGGCAGTTCTTC
CASSLISVGGQFF
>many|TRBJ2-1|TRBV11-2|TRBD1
TGTGCCAGCAGTTCAGACAGGGGAGGCAATGAGCAGTTCTTC
CASSSDRGGNEQFF
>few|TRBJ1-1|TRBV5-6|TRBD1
TGTGCCAGCAGCTCCGGGACAGACACTGAAGCTTTCTTT
CASSSGTDTEAFF
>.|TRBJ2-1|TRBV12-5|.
TGTGCTAGTGGTTTCGGACCGTACAATGAGCAGTTCTTC
CASGFGPYNEQFF
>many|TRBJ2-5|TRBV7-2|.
TGTGCCAGCAGCGCCAGGCCTCAAGAGACCCAGTACTTC
CASSARPQETQYF
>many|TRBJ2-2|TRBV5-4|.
TGTGCCAGCAGTCAGGACTTCGCGAACACCGGGGAGCTGTTTTTT
CASSQDFANTGELFF
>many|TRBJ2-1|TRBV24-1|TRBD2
TGTGCCACCAGTGACTCGGGACTAGCGGGGGGCGTGGAGGATGAGCAGTTCTTC
CATSDSGLAGGVEDEQFF
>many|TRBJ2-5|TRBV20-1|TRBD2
TGCAGTGCTAGAGAGCTAACTAGCGGCCAAGAGACCCAGTACTTC
CSARELTSGQETQYF
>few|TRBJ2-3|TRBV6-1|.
TGTGCCAGCAGCCTCCCCGGCAGGGGCACAGATACGCAGTATTTT
CASSLPGRGTDTQYF
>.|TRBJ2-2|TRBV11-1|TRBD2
TGTGCCAGCATAGCACCCCCCGGCCTAGCGGGGGAAAACACCGGGGAGCTGTTTTTT
CASIAPPGLAGENTGELFF
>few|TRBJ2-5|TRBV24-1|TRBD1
TGTGCCACCAGTGATCCACAGGGGCAAGAGACCCAGTACTTC
CATSDPQGQETQYF
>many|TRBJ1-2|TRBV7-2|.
TGTGCCAGCAGCTTAGGTTTTGACTATGGCTACACCTTC
CASSLGFDYGYTF
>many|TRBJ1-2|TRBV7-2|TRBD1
TGTGCCAGCAGCAGGGACAGCAACTATGGCTACACCTTC
CASSRDSNYGYTF
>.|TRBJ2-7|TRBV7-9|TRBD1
TGTGCCAGCAGCGCGCAGTCGACAGGGGTCTACGAGCAGTACTTC
CASSAQSTGVYEQYF
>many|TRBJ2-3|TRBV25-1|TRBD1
TGTGCCAGCAGTGAAAAGGACAGGAGCACAGATACGCAGTATTTT
CASSEKDRSTDTQYF
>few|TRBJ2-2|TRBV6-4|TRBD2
TGTGCCAGCAGTGCTCGACTAGCGGGGGGCATTAGGGGCACCGGGGAGCTGTTTTTT
CASSARLAGGIRGTGELFF
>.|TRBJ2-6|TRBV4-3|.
TGCGCCAGCAGCCAAAGTCTCGAGGGTGGGGCCAACGTCCTGACTTTC
CASSQSLEGGANVLTF